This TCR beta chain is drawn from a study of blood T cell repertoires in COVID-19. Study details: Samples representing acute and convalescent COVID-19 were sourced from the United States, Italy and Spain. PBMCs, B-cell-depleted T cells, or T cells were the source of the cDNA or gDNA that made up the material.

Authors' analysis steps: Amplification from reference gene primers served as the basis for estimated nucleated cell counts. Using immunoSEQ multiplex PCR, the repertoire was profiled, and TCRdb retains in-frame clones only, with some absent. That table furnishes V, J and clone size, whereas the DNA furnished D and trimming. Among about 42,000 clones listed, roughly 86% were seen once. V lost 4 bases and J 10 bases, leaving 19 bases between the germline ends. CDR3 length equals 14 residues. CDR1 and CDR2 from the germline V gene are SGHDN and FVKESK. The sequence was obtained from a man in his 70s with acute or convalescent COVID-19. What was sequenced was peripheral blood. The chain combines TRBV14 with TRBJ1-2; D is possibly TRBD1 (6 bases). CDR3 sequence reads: CASSPGDAVETYTF. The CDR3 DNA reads TGTGCCAGCAGCCCAGGGGACGCCGTAGAAACCTACACCTTC.